Following are 3 T cell receptor beta chains from one sample sequenced in a study of cytomegalovirus exposure and HLA in healthy donors. PCR amplification relied on 60 Vbeta primers (plus 13 Jbeta primers). Sequenced by immunoSEQ multiplex PCR; TCRdb stores in-frame clones only, minus some. The sample records 80,000 to 100,000 clones, around 66% being singletons. Sequencing input: PBMCs. These receptors were taken from a woman between 35 and 50 years old in good health and CMV-seropositive.

This chain uses TRBV7-8 with TRBJ1-1; possibly TRBD1 for D (6 bases). This CDR3 has 13 amino acids. V lost 5 bases, J lost 11 bases, and 18 bases lay in between. Germline CDR1 SGHVS, CDR2 FQNEAQ. CDR3 bases: TGTGCCAGCAGCCCCCTTTTGTCAGGGGAGGCTTTCTTT. Its translation is CASSPLLSGEAFF. The variable domain in full, with the rest retrieved from reference TRBV7-8 and TRBJ1-1, is GAGVSQSPRYKVAKRGQDVALRCDPISGHVSLFWYQQALGQGPEFLTYFQNEAQLDKSGLPSDRFFAERPEGSVSTLKIQRTQQEDSAVYLCASSPLLSGEAFFGQGTRLTVV.

The genes are TRBV2 and TRBJ2-2; D remains ambiguous. The V gene lost 5 bases and the J gene lost 8 bases, with 6 bases spanning the gap. Germline CDR1 SNHLY, CDR2 FYNNEI. This CDR3 has 11 amino acids. In DNA, the CDR3 is TGTGCCAGCAGTTACTCAGGGGAGCTGTTTTTT. It specifies CASSYSGELFF.

The CDR3 sequence is CASSRDRGLAGYNEQFF. The CDR3 nucleotides read TGTGCCAGCAGCCGGGACAGGGGACTAGCGGGCTACAATGAGCAGTTCTTC. The rearrangement uses TRBV28 and TRBJ2-1, with 12 positions matching TRBD2. V was pared by 6 bases and J by 3 bases, with 9 bases of the junction left unmatched. Per germline, CDR1 MDHEN and CDR2 SYDVKM. This CDR3 contains 17 residues.